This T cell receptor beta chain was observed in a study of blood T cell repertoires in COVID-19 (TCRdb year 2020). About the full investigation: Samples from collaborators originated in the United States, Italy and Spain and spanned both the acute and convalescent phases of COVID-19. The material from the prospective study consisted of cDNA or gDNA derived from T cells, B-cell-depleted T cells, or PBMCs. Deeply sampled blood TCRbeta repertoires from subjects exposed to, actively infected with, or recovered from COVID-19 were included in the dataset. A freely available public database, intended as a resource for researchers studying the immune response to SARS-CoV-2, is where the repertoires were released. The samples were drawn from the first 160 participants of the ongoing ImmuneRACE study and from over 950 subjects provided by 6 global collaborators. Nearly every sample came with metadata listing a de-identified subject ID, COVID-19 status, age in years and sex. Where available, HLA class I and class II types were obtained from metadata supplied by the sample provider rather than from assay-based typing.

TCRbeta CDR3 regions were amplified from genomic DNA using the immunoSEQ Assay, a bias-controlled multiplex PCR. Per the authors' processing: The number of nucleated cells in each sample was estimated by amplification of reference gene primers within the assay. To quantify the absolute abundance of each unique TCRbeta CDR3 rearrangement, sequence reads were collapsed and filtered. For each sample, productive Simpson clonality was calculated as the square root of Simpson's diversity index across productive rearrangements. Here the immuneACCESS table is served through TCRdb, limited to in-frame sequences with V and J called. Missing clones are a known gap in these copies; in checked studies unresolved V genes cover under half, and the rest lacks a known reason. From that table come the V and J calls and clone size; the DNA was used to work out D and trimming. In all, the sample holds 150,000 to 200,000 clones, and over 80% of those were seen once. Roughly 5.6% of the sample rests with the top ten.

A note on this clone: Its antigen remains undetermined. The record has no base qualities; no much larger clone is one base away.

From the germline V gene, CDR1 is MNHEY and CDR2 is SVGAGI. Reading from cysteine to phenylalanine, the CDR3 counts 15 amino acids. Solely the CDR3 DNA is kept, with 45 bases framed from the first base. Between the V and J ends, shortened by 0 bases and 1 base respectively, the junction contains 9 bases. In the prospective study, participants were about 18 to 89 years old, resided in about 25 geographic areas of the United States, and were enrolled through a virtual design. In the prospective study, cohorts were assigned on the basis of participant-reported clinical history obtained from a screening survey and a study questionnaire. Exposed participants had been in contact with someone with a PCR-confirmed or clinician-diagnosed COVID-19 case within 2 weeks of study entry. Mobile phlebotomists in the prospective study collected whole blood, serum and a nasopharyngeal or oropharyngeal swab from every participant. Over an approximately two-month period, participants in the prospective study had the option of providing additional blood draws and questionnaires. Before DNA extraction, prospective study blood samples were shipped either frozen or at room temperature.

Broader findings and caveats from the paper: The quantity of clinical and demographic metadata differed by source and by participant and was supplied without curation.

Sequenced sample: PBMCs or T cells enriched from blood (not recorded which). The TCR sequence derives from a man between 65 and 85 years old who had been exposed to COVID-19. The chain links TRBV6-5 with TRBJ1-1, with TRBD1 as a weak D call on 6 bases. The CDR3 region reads CASSYSDSKNTEAFF. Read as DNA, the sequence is TGTGCCAGCAGTTACTCGGACAGTAAGAACACTGAAGCTTTCTTT.